These 19 T cell receptor beta chains were all obtained from the same sample, sequenced in a study of blood T cell repertoires in COVID-19 (dated by TCRdb to 2018 to 2020). The library was generated by the immunoSEQ multiplex PCR assay. TCRdb's version of the immuneACCESS table is confined to in-frame rearrangements and falls short of the full clone set. An unresolved V gene accounts for under half of the shortfall where checked; the remainder is of unknown origin. The sample table records over 400,000 clones; roughly nine tenths of these occur just once. The ten largest clones represent around 7.9% of the sample. Sequenced sample: PBMCs or T cells enriched from blood (not recorded which). All receptors derive from a woman aged 60-75 years who had recovered from COVID-19.

The chain joins TRBV19 to TRBJ2-7; D is possibly TRBD2 (7 bases). V was clipped by 3 bases and J by 3 bases, with 12 bases between them. The CDR3 has 14 residues. Germline lookup yields CDR1 LNHDA and CDR2 SQIVND (reference sequence). For the CDR3, the DNA is TGTGCCAGTAGTATGACTAGCAGGGGCTACGAGCAGTACTTC. Its protein product is CASSMTSRGYEQYF.

The gene calls are TRBV19 and TRBJ1-5, with 7 bases identical to TRBD1. With 6 bases clipped from V and 0 bases from J, the junction kept 11 bases outside the gene matches. The CDR3 is made up of 17 amino acids. CDR1 is LNHDA and CDR2 is SQIVND in the germline V gene (reference sequence). The CDR3 sequence is CASSPTSAGGSNQPQHF. CDR3 DNA: TGTGCCAGTAGCCCGACTTCGGCAGGGGGTAGCAATCAGCCCCAGCATTTT.

The chain uses TRBV5-1 and TRBJ2-5; 8 bases match TRBD1. The CDR3 runs to 15 residues. V was pared by 4 bases and J by 4 bases, with 9 bases of the junction left unmatched. From germline, CDR1 is SGHRS and CDR2 YFSETQ. CDR3 in DNA: TGCGCCAGCAGCAGGAAACAGGGGGGCGCAGAGACCCAGTACTTC. Its protein product is CASSRKQGGAETQYF.

This chain joins TRBV18 and TRBJ1-1, with TRBD1 identical over 7 bases. This CDR3 contains 14 residues. From germline, CDR1 is KGHSH and CDR2 LQKENI. The V and J ends lost 3 bases and 4 bases, in that order; junction bases with no gene match: 5. CDR3 DNA sequence: TGTGCCAGCTCACCTTCGACAGGGCGCACTGAAGCTTTCTTT. The encoded protein is CASSPSTGRTEAFF.

The chain recombines TRBV4-1 with TRBJ2-3; D call uncertain. This CDR3 is 15 amino acids long. The germline V gene has CDR1 MGHRA and CDR2 YSYEKL. Deletions cut 3 bases from V and 0 bases from J, with 10 bases between. The CDR3 coding sequence is TGCGCCAGCAGCCAGAGAACAGAAAGCACAGATACGCAGTATTTT. Translated: CASSQRTESTDTQYF.

The chain combines TRBV24-1 with TRBJ2-5; 8 positions match TRBD1. CDR3 length equals 15 residues. Trimming cost V 8 bases and J 0 bases; bases outside gene matches: 7. Per the germline V gene, CDR1 is KGHDR and CDR2 is SFDVKD. CDR3 region: CATTSSTGDQETQYF. The CDR3 DNA sequence: TGTGCCACCACTTCCTCGACAGGGGACCAAGAGACCCAGTACTTC.

This clone was observed once. V and J are TRBV9 and TRBJ1-4, with TRBD1 identical over 8 bases. V was pared by 4 bases and J by 3 bases, with 8 bases of the junction left unmatched. Looked up from germline, CDR1 is SGDLS and CDR2 is YYNGEE. The CDR3 consists of 16 residues. CDR3 coding DNA: TGTGCCAGCAGCCGGGAGACAGGGGCAGCTAATGAAAAACTGTTTTTT. Protein: CASSRETGAANEKLFF. Filled out from reference TRBV9 and TRBJ1-4, the complete variable domain reads DSGVTQTPKHLITATGQRVTLRCSPRSGDLSVYWYQQSLDQGLQFLIQYYNGEERAKGNILERFSAQQFPDLHSELNLSSLELGDSALYFCASSRETGAANEKLFFGSGTQLSVL.

The rearrangement joins TRBV2 to TRBJ2-2, with D possibly being TRBD1 (6 bases). V shed 7 bases and J shed 5 bases, with 17 bases lying between them. Looked up from germline, CDR1 is SNHLY and CDR2 is FYNNEI. The CDR3 spans 15 residues. The CDR3 here is CASNKGAGVTGELFF. The CDR3 bases are TGTGCCAGCAACAAAGGGGCAGGGGTGACCGGGGAGCTGTTTTTT.

The chain has TRBV5-1 and TRBJ1-2; 9 bases agree with TRBD1. The V gene end was trimmed by 4 bases and the J gene end by 5 bases; junction bases not matched to a gene: 9. The length of the CDR3 is 15 residues. The V gene's germline CDR1 is SGHRS and CDR2 YFSETQ. CDR3 sequence (DNA): TGCGCCAGCAGCGTGGGACAGGGTGCAGAATATGGCTACACCTTC. Its translation: CASSVGQGAEYGYTF. Using reference TRBV5-1 and TRBJ1-2 for the parts outside the CDR3, the full variable domain is KAGVTQTPRYLIKTRGQQVTLSCSPISGHRSVSWYQQTPGQGLQFLFEYFSETQRNKGNFPGRFSGRQFSNSRSEMNVSTLELGDSALYLCASSVGQGAEYGYTFGSGTRLTVV.

This rearrangement joins TRBV3-1 (or the pseudogene TRBV3-2) to TRBJ1-2; the D is unclear. Germline V gene sequence: CDR1 LGHDT, CDR2 YNNKEL (reference sequence). Trimming removed 0 bases at V and 8 bases at J, with 13 bases between. This CDR3 is built from 14 residues. CDR3 DNA: TGTGCCAGCAGCCAAGACGATCCTTCGGGAGGCTACACCTTC. Translated, it gives CASSQDDPSGGYTF.

This chain uses TRBV5-1 with TRBJ2-3, with a tentative D call TRBD1 (6 bases). The CDR3 sequence is 15 residues long. In germline, CDR1 is SGHRS, CDR2 YFSETQ. With 1 base removed from V and 5 bases from J, the gap between germline ends came to 14 bases. CDR3 nucleotides: TGCGCCAGCAGCTTGTCCGGCAGGGGTCTAGATACGCAGTATTTT. Protein sequence: CASSLSGRGLDTQYF.

The CDR3 loop is CASSVSGGRNTGELFF. In DNA form, the CDR3 reads TGTGCCAGCAGCGTGAGCGGGGGGCGGAACACCGGGGAGCTGTTTTTT. The chain uses TRBV9 and TRBJ2-2, with 9 positions matching TRBD2. The J segment lost 1 base and the V segment lost 2 bases, leaving 3 bases of the junction unmatched. In germline, CDR1 is SGDLS, CDR2 YYNGEE. This CDR3 region has 16 residues.

The chain combines TRBV27 with TRBJ1-2; 9 bases align to TRBD1. CDR1 is MNHEY and CDR2 is SMNVEV in the germline V gene (reference sequence). The V segment lost 6 bases and the J segment 5 bases; nucleotides outside the gene matches: 16. CDR3 length: 17 residues. The CDR3 loop is CASREGVGTGGVYGYTF. For the CDR3, the DNA is TGTGCCAGCAGAGAGGGTGTGGGTACAGGGGGCGTTTATGGCTACACCTTC.

A remark on this clone: Distinct nucleotide sequences in the sample also encode this CDR3. The rearrangement joins TRBV5-1 to TRBJ1-1; D possibly corresponds to TRBD1 (5 bases). Trimming stripped 3 bases from V and 2 bases from J, with 8 bases between. Germline assignment: CDR1 SGHRS and CDR2 YFSETQ. The CDR3 loop spans 13 amino acids. DNA for the CDR3: TGCGCCAGCAGCTCGCAGGGAAACACTGAAGCTTTCTTT. Translating gives CASSSQGNTEAFF.

This clone turned up a few times. J is TRBJ2-7 and V is TRBV5-1, with D perhaps matching TRBD1 (6 bases). V shed 0 bases and J shed 0 bases, with 10 bases lying between them. The CDR3 runs 15 residues. Germline V gene data show CDR1 as SGHRS and CDR2 as YFSETQ. In DNA form, the CDR3 reads TGCGCCAGCAGCTTGGGACAGGTCCACTCCTACGAGCAGTACTTC. Translated, it gives CASSLGQVHSYEQYF.

V usage is TRBV6-5 and J usage is TRBJ1-4; D ambiguous. The V gene lost 6 bases and the J gene lost 5 bases, with 10 bases spanning the gap. Per germline, CDR1 MNHEY and CDR2 SVGAGI. The CDR3 runs to 13 residues. DNA of the CDR3: TGTGCCAGCAGGGCGGGGTTAAATGAAAAACTGTTTTTT. Its translation: CASRAGLNEKLFF.

This clone was detected only a few times. The chain is built from TRBV27 and TRBJ2-7; D not certain. This CDR3 has 14 amino acids. Germline lookup yields CDR1 MNHEY and CDR2 SMNVEV (reference sequence). Between the trimmed V and J ends, which lost 5 bases and 5 bases, there was a span of 16 bases. The CDR3 nucleotides read TGTGCCAGCAGTCCCGCCGTGCCAGTGAACGAGCAGTACGTC. This gives the protein CASSPAVPVNEQYV.

The chain recombines TRBV5-1 with TRBJ2-7; D may be TRBD2 (6 bases). Trimming cost V 7 bases and J 2 bases, with 16 bases left between them. CDR1 SGHRS and CDR2 YFSETQ come from the germline V gene. The CDR3 runs 14 residues. The CDR3 region is CASRTGTGAYEQYF. CDR3 nucleotide sequence: TGCGCCAGCCGAACCGGGACGGGGGCCTACGAGCAGTACTTC.

Worth noting for this clone: Other DNA sequences in the sample encode the same CDR3. V gene TRBV12-3 or TRBV12-4 combines with J gene TRBJ1-1; a weak D match, TRBD1 (5 bases). There are 13 residues in the CDR3. V lost 2 bases and J lost 1, with 5 bases in between. Here the CDR3 reads CASSLQGNTEAFF. Here the CDR3 DNA reads TGTGCCAGCAGTTTACAGGGGAACACTGAAGCTTTCTTT.